The clone carrying this T cell receptor (beta chain) was recorded once. The sample originates from a study of blood T cell repertoires in COVID-19. As for the study in general: Italy, Spain and the United States were the sources of the convalescent and acute COVID-19 samples. PBMCs, B-cell-depleted T cells, or T cells provided the cDNA or gDNA that made up the material.

Looked up from germline, CDR1 is SGHNT and CDR2 is YYREEE (reference sequence). With 3 bases clipped from V and 5 bases from J, the junction kept 7 bases outside the gene matches. The CDR3 length is 15 residues. Under the authors' procedure: The authors estimated nucleated cell counts from reference gene primer amplification. Only in-frame clones appear in the TCRdb table, and some are missing; sequencing was by immunoSEQ multiplex PCR. V and J calls and clone size come straight from that table; D and trimming were deduced from the DNA. The sample lists about 110,000 clones; around 80% were seen once.

The chain recombines TRBV5-4 with TRBJ2-5; 10 nucleotides line up with TRBD2. This sequence was found in a man aged 70-80 years with active or convalescent COVID-19. Material: peripheral blood. The CDR3: CASSSQLAGSETQYF. CDR3 bases: TGTGCCAGCAGCTCCCAACTAGCGGGGTCTGAGACCCAGTACTTC. The full variable domain, in which reference TRBV5-4 and TRBJ2-5 provide the parts outside the CDR3, is ETGVTQSPTHLIKTRGQQVTLRCSSQSGHNTVSWYQQALGQGPQFIFQYYREEENGRGNFPPRFSGLQFPNYSSELNVNALELDDSALYLCASSSQLAGSETQYFGPGTRLLVL.